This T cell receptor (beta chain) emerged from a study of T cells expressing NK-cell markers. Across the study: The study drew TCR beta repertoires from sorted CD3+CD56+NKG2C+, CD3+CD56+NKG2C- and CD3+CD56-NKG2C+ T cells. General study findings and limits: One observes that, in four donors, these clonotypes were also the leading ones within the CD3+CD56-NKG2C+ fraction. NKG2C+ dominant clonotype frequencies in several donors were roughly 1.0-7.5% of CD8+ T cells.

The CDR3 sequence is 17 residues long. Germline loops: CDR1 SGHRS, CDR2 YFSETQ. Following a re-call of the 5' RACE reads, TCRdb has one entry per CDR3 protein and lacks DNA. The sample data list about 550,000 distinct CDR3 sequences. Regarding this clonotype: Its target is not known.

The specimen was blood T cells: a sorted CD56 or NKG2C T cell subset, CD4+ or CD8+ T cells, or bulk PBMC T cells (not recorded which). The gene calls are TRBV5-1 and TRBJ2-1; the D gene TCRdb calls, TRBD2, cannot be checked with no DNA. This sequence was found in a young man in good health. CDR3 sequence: CASSRASGSSSYNEQFF.